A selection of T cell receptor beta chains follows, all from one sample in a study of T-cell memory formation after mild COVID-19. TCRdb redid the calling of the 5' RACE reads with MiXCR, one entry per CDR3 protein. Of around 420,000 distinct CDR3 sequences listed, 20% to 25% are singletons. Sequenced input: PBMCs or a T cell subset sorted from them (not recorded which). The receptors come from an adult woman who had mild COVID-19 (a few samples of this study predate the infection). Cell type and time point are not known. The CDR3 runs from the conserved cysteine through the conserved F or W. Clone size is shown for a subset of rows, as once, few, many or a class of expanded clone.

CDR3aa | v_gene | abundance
CASSYGRGSYEQYF | TRBV6-6 | few
CASSPGTGINQPQHF | TRBV18 | few
CASSSTGGQDTQYF | TRBV7-6 | many
CSATTGDSNQPQHF | TRBV29-1 | few
CATSEAGSAYEQYF | TRBV24-1 | NA
CASSFGQGHDEQYF | TRBV5-1 | NA
CASRIEGLPLEDEQFF | TRBV6-2/TRBV6-3 | few
CASSNGLATNEQFF | TRBV6-5 | NA
CASSLGAGWDQPQHF | TRBV5-1 | NA
CASADGVAGSSYEQYF | TRBV4-3 | NA
CAISESDPRDTQYF | TRBV10-3 | few
CASSPTRVLGLADEKLFF | TRBV5-1 | few
CASSRRPRQGVPYEQYF | TRBV19 | few
CASSRGAPAYEQYF | TRBV3-1 | NA
CASSQVSEQYF | TRBV3-1 | NA
CASRLSGGPLREQYF | TRBV12-3/TRBV12-4 | NA
CASSLFAGADTQYF | TRBV5-1 | many
CATSDRLAGDLDTQYF | TRBV24-1 | few
CASSTQGFSEAFF | TRBV12-3/TRBV12-4 | NA
CASSSRLQQFF | TRBV27 | few
CASSSGLGLYEQYF | TRBV7-2 | NA
CASSFGQGIQETQYF | TRBV7-9 | many
CASTSYNFEQFF | TRBV25-1 | many
CASSDLAPNTGELFF | TRBV18 | few
CASSLRDRGGETQYF | TRBV5-1 | NA
CASSVISGDEQFF | TRBV9 | few
CASSQDSGQGAEDTEAFF | TRBV3-1 | few
CASSLTQEAFF | TRBV7-9 | NA
CASSSRGVRDSGTEAFF | TRBV7-8 | NA
CASSLSGTDEKLFF | TRBV7-9 | NA
CATGSGNTIYF | TRBV24-1 | NA
CASSLVDQNTEAFF | TRBV7-2 | NA
CAISDQGLAKNEQFF | TRBV10-3 | NA
CASSQTYTDTQYF | TRBV18 | many
CASSTQGAGANVLTF | TRBV5-1 | NA
CASSPSAFTEAFF | TRBV5-6 | few
CASSERTAYGYTF | TRBV2 | few
CASSPPSRAGTEAFF | TRBV18 | few
CASSLATSFGTGGGGYTF | TRBV7-8 | NA
CASSYSLARTDEQFF | TRBV6-5 | NA
CASRRGGEQAAFF | TRBV25-1 | NA
CASSEVTSLNNEQFF | TRBV25-1 | few
CSVNPSGAPYREQFF | TRBV20-1 | few
CASSSGQPTGELFF | TRBV7-3 | few
CASSLGRGGETQYF | TRBV5-5 | many
CASSVWTSGRGNTGELFF | TRBV5-6 | NA
CASSLVRESEQYF | TRBV5-1 | NA
CASSMGQGASNEQYF | TRBV5-1 | many
CASSQGTRGGDTEAFF | TRBV23-1 | NA
CASSPLPGDFYEQYF | TRBV4-1 | few
CASSQTAGLENTEAFF | TRBV3-1 | NA
CASSYIRGPNEQFF | TRBV6-2/TRBV6-3 | few
CSASNSGPQSTDTQYF | TRBV20-1 | NA
CASRRVQPGELFF | TRBV7-9 | many
CASSYSIVSGQDGYTF | TRBV6-2/TRBV6-3 | NA
CASSLETPTGELFF | TRBV5-1 | NA
CASSLDRAKNIQYF | TRBV5-1 | few
CASSWGLPGKGTEAFF | TRBV12-3/TRBV12-4 | few